A selection of T cell receptor beta chains follows, all from one sample in a study of cytomegalovirus exposure and HLA in healthy donors. Only in-frame clones appear in the TCRdb table, and some are missing; sequencing was by immunoSEQ multiplex PCR. The sample has under 200,000 clones; less than 80% are singletons. Source material: PBMCs. The receptors were gathered from a woman aged 35 to 49 in good health and CMV-seronegative. CDR3s include the opening cysteine and the closing phenylalanine or tryptophan. Each record gives: V gene, J gene, clone size, CDR3 protein. Size values are once, few and many counts, or a class for expanded clones, and some rows have none.

TRBV6-5	NA	NA	CASRGGTGAYEQYF
TRBV9	TRBJ1-3	NA	CASSVARSGNTIYF
TRBV15	TRBJ2-3	NA	CATSRAGVSTDTQYF
TRBV10-2	TRBJ2-3	NA	CASSSVGGTDTQYF
TRBV28	TRBJ1-2	NA	CASTLGDRGRDGYTF
TRBV30	TRBJ1-1	NA	CAWSVPPPQGNSSEAFF
TRBV6-6	TRBJ1-5	NA	CASDSQAYSNQPQHF
TRBV4-1	TRBJ1-6	NA	CASSQDLGQGSSPLHF
TRBV27	TRBJ1-3	NA	CASTTDSPLYSGNTIYF
TRBV5-8	TRBJ1-1	NA	CASSFYRGNTEAFF
TRBV5-1	TRBJ1-2	NA	CASSPGQGLCGYTF
TRBV4-1	TRBJ2-3	NA	CASSPGNSGGPGTDTQYF
TRBV19	TRBJ1-2	NA	CASSIGGFYTF
TRBV29-1	TRBJ1-2	NA	CSVEAELLYGYTF
TRBV7-2	TRBJ2-7	NA	CASSFLARTGFSYEQYF
TRBV9	TRBJ2-1	NA	CASSATTPSGRASLGTATGQFF
TRBV13	TRBJ2-1	NA	CASSPEDWVNEQFF
TRBV28	TRBJ2-7	NA	CASSIGRGFQYF
TRBV13	TRBJ1-5	NA	CASSLAMNQPQHF
TRBV27	TRBJ2-6	NA	CASSLYRGTGANVLTF
TRBV6-5	TRBJ1-1	few	CASSYNDRGLNTEAFF
TRBV7-3	TRBJ1-1	NA	CASSLSMAGAGGEAFF
TRBV7-9	TRBJ1-2	NA	CASSPQLGTGNYGYTF
TRBV2	TRBJ2-3	once	CATGLADEDTQYF
TRBV2	TRBJ2-7	NA	CASSSPAGQAMVPYF